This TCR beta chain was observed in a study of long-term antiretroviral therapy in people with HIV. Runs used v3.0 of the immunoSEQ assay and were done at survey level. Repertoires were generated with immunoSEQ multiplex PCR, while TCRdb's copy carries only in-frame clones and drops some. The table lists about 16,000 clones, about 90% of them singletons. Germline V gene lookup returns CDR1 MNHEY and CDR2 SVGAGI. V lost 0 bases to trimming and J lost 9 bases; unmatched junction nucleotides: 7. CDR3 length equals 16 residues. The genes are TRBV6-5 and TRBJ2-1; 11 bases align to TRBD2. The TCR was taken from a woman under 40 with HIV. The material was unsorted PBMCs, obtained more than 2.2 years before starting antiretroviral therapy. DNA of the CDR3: TGTGCCAGCAGTTACTCGATAGCGGGGGGGCTCACTGAGCAGTTCTTC. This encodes CASSYSIAGGLTEQFF.